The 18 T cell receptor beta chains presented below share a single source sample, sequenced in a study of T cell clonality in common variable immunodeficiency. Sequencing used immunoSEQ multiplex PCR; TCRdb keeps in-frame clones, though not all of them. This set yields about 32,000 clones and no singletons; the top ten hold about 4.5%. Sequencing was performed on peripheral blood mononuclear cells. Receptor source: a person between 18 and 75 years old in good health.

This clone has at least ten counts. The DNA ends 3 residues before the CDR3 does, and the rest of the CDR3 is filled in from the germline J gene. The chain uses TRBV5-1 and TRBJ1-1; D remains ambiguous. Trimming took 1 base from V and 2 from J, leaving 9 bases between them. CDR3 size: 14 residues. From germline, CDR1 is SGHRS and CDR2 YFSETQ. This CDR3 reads CASSLSSSNTEAFF. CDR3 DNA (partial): TGCGCCAGCAGCTTGTCTAGCAGCAACACTGAA.

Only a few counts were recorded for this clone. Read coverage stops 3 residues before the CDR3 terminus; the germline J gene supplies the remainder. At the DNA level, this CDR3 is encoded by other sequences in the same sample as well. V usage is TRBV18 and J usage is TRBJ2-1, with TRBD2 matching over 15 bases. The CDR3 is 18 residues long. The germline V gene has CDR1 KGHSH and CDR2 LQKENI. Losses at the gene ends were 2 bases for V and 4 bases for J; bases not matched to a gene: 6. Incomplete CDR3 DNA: TGTGCCAGCTCACCAGCAGGACTAGCGGGAGGGCGGTACAATGAG. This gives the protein CASSPAGLAGGRYNE. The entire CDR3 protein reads CASSPAGLAGGRYNEQFF.

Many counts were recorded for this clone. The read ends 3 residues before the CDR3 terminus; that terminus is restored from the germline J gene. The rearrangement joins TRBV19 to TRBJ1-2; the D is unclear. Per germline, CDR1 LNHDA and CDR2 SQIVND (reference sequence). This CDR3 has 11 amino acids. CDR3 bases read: TGTGCCAGTAGTATGCGTGCCGGC. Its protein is CASSMRAG. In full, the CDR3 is CASSMRAGYTF.

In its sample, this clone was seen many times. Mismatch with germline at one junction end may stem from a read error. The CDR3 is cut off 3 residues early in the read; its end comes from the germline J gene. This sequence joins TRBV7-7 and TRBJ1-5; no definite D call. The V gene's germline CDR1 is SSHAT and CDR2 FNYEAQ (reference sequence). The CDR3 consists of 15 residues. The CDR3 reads CASSLLAPHVQPQHF. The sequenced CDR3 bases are TGTGCTAGCAGCTTATTAGCCCCCCATGTTCAGCCC.

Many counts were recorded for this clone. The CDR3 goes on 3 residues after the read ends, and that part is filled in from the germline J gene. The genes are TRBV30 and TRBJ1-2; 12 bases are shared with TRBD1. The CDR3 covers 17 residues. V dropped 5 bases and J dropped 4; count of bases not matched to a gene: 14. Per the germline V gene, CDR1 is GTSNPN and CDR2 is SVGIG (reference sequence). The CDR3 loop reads CAWAKTGTGGASYGYTF. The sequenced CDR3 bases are TGTGCCTGGGCCAAAACCGGGACAGGGGGCGCGAGCTATGGC. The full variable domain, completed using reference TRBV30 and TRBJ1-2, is SQTIHQWPATLVQPVGSPLSLECTVEGTSNPNLYWYRQAAGRGLQLLFYSVGIGQISSEVPQNLSASRPQDRQFILSSKKLLLSDSGFYLCAWAKTGTGGASYGYTFGSGTRLTVV.

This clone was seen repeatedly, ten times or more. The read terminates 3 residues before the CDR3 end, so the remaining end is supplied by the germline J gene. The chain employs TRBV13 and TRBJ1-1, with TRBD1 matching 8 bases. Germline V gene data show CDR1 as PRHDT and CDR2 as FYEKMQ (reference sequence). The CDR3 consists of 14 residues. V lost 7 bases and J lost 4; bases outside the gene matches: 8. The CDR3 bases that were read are TGTGCCAGCAACCTGGACAGGGAGGGCACTGAA. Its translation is CASNLDREGTE. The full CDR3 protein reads CASNLDREGTEAFF. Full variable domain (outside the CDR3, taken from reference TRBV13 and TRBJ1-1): AAGVIQSPRHLIKEKRETATLKCYPIPRHDTVYWYQQGPGQDPQFLISFYEKMQSDKGSIPDRFSAQQFSDYHSELNMSSLELGDSALYFCASNLDREGTEAFFGQGTRLTVV.

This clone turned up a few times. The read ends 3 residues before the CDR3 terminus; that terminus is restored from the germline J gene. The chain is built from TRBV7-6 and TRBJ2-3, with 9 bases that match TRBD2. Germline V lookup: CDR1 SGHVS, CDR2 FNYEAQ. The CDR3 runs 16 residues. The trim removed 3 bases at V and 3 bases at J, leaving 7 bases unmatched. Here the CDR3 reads CASSFLAGSLTDTQYF. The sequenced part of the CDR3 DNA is TGTGCCAGCAGCTTCCTAGCGGGAAGTCTTACAGATACG.

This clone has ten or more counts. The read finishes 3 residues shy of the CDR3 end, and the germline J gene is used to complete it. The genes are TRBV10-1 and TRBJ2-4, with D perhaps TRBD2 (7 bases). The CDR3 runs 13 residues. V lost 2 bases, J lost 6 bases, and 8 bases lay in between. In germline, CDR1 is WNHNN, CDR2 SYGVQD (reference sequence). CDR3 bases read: TGCGCCAGCAGTGAGGGGGGGGCAAACATT. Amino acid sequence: CASSEGGANI. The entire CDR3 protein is CASSEGGANIQYF.

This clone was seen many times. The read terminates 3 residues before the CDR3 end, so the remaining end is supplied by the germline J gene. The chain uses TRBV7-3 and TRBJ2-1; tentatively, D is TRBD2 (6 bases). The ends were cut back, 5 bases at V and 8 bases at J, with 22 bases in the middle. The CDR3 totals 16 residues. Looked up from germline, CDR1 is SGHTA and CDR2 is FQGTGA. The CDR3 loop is CASSPGLASDVDEQFF. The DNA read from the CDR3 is TGTGCCAGCAGCCCGGGACTCGCTTCCGACGTTGATGAG.

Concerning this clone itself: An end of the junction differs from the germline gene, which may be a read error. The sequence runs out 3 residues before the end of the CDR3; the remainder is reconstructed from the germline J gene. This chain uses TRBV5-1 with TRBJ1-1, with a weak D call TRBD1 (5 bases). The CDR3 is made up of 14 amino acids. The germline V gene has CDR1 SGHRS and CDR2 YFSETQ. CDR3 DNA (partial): TGCGCCAGCGGCTTGGGTCTTGAGGGGACTGAA. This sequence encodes CASGLGLEGTE. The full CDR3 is CASGLGLEGTEAFF.

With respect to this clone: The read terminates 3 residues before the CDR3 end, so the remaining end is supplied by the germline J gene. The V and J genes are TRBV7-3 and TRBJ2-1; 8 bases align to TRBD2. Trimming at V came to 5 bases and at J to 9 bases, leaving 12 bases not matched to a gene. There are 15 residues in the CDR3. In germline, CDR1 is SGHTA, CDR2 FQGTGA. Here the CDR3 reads CASSAGVAGIGEQFF. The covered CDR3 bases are TGTGCCAGCAGCGCGGGAGTAGCGGGAATCGGTGAG.

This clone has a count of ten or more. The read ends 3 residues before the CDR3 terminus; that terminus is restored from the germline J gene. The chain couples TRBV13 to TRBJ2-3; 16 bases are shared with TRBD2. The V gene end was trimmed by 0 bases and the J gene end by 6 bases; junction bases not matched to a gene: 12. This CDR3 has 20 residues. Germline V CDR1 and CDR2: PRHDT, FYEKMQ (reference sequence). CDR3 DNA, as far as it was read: TGTGCCAGCAGCTTAGGTCCGGCAGGGACTAGCGGGAGGGCGGTTGATACG. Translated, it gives CASSLGPAGTSGRAVDT. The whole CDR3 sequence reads CASSLGPAGTSGRAVDTQYF.

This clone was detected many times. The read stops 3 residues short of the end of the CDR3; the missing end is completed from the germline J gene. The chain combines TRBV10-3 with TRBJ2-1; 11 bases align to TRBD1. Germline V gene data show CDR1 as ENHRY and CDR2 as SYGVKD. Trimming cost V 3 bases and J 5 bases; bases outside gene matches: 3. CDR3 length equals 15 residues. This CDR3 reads CAISERGQGDNEQFF. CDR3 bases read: TGTGCCATCAGTGAAAGGGGACAGGGGGACAATGAG.

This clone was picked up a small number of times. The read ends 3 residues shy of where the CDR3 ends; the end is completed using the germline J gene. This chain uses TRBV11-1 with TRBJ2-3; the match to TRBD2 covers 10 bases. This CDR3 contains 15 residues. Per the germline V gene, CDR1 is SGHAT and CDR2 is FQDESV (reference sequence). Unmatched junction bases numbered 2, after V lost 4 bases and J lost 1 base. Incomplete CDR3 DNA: TGTGCCAGCAGCTCCGGGACTAGCGGCACAGATACG. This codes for CASSSGTSGTDT. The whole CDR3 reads CASSSGTSGTDTQYF. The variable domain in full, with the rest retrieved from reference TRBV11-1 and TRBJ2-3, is EAEVAQSPRYKITEKSQAVAFWCDPISGHATLYWYRQILGQGPELLVQFQDESVVDDSQLPKDRFSAERLKGVDSTLKIQPAELGDSAMYLCASSSGTSGTDTQYFGPGTRLTVL.

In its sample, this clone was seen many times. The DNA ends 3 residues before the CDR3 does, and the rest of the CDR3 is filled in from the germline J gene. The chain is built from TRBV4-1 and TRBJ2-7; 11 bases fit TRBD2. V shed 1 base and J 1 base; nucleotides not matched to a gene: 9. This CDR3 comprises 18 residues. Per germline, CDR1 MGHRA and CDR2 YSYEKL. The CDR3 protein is CASSQGLASGRRSYEQYF. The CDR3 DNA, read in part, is TGCGCCAGCAGCCAAGGCCTCGCTAGCGGGAGGCGGTCCTACGAG.

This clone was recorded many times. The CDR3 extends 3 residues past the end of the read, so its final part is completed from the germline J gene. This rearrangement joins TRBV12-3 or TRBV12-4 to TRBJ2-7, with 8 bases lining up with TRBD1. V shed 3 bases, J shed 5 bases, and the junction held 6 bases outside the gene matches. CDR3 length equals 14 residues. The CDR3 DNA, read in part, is TGTGCCAGCAGTTTGACAGGGGAGCTCGACGAG. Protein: CASSLTGELDE. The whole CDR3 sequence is CASSLTGELDEQYF.

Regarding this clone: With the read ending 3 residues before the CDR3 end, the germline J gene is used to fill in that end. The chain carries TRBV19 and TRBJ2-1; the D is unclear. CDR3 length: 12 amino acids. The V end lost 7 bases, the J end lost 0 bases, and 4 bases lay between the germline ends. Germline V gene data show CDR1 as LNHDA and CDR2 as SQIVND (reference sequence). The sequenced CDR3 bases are TGTGCCAGTACCAGCTCCTACAATGAG. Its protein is CASTSSYNE. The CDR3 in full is CASTSSYNEQFF.

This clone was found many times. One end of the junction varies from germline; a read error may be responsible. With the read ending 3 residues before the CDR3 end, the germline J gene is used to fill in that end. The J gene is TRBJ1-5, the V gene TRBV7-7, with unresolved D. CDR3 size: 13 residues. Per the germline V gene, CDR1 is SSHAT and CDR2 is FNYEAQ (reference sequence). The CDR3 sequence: CASSLGTGQPQHF. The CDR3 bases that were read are TGTGCTAGCAGCTTAGGAACGGGTCAGCCC.